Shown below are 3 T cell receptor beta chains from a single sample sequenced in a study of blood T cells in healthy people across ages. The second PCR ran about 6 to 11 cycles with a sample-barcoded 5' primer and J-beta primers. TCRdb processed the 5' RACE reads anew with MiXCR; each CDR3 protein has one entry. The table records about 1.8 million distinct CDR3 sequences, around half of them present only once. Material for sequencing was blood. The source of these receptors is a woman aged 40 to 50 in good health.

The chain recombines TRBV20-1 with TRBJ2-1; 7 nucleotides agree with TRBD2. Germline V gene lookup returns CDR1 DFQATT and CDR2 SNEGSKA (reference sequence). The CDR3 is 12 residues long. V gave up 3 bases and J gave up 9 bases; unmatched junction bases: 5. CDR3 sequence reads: CSASLTSPEQFF. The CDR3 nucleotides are TGCAGTGCTAGCCTGACTAGCCCTGAGCAGTTCTTC.

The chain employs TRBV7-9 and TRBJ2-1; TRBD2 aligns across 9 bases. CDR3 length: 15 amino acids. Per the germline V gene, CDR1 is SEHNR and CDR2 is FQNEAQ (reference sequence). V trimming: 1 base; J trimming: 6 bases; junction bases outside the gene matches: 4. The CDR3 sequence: CASSLVLAGRNEQFF. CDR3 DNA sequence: TGTGCCAGCAGCTTAGTTCTAGCGGGGCGCAATGAGCAGTTCTTC. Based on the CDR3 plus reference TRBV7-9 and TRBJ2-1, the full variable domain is DTGVSQNPRHKITKRGQNVTFRCDPISEHNRLYWYRQTLGQGPEFLTYFQNEAQLEKSRLLSDRFSAERPKGSFSTLEIQRTEQGDSAMYLCASSLVLAGRNEQFFGPGTRLTVL.

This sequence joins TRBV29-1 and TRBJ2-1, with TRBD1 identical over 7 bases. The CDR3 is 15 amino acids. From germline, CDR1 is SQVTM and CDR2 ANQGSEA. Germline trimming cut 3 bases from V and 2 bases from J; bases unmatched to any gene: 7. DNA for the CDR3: TGCAGCGTTGATTCGCGGACAGGTACCTACAATGAGCAGTTCTTC. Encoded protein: CSVDSRTGTYNEQFF.